The 24 T cell receptor beta chains below come from one sample, sequenced in a study of shared clonotypes between healthy human individuals. Using immunoSEQ multiplex PCR, the repertoire was profiled, and TCRdb retains in-frame clones only, with some absent. The sample records roughly 510,000 clones, 75% to 80% being singletons. Sequencing was performed on PBMCs. These receptors were obtained from a woman aged 40 to 49 in good health. Some clones in this sample may be carry-over from other donors' samples.

The rearrangement links TRBV28 to TRBJ1-2; perhaps TRBD1 as D (6 bases). The CDR3 covers 14 residues. The germline CDR1 and CDR2 sequences are MDHEN and SYDVKM. The V and J ends lost 6 bases and 2 bases respectively, with 13 bases between them. The CDR3 nucleotides are TGTGCCAGCAGCTACAGGGCTGCCAACTATGGCTACACCTTC. Translated, it gives CASSYRAANYGYTF.

The gene calls are TRBV7-9 and TRBJ2-7; D perhaps matches TRBD1 (6 bases). Germline values: CDR1 SEHNR, CDR2 FQNEAQ (reference sequence). V lost 1 base and J 4 bases, leaving 14 bases between the germline ends. The CDR3 has 15 residues. The chain's CDR3 is CASSLGGGHTYEQYF. CDR3 sequence (DNA): TGTGCCAGCAGCTTAGGAGGGGGACACACTTACGAGCAGTACTTC.

This chain joins TRBV7-8 and TRBJ2-7; D possibly corresponds to TRBD1 (6 bases). Trimming took off 0 bases at V and 2 bases at J, with 17 bases between the two ends. The CDR3 is 17 residues long. Looked up from germline, CDR1 is SGHVS and CDR2 is FQNEAQ. The CDR3 is CASSLAQRGMETYEQYF. The CDR3 DNA is TGTGCCAGCAGCTTAGCCCAGAGGGGGATGGAAACCTACGAGCAGTACTTC.

A remark on this clone: The same CDR3 arises from other DNA sequences in this sample as well. The chain is built from TRBV18 and TRBJ2-2, with a tentative D call TRBD1 (5 bases). Germline CDR1 reads KGHSH; CDR2 reads LQKENI. Trimming shortened V by 3 bases and J by 2 bases, and 10 bases separated the two germline ends. This CDR3 is built from 15 residues. The CDR3 region has the DNA TGTGCCAGCTCACCCAGGCAGGGAAACACCGGGGAGCTGTTTTTT. Its translation is CASSPRQGNTGELFF.

CDR3 protein: CAIRGTVYEQYF. CDR3 in DNA: TGTGCCATCAGGGGGACAGTCTACGAGCAGTACTTC. This chain joins TRBV10-3 and TRBJ2-7, with TRBD1 matching 7 bases. This CDR3 has 12 residues. V lost 6 bases to trimming and J lost 3 bases; unmatched junction nucleotides: 2. CDR1 is ENHRY, CDR2 SYGVKD, per germline.

The chain couples TRBV9 to TRBJ2-5; the match to TRBD1 covers 8 bases. The germline V gene encodes CDR1 SGDLS and CDR2 YYNGEE. The CDR3 consists of 16 residues. J was trimmed by 4 bases and V by 0 bases; bases with no gene match: 8. The CDR3: CASSVGQGAYGETQYF. CDR3 coding DNA: TGTGCCAGCAGCGTAGGGCAGGGGGCATATGGAGAGACCCAGTACTTC.

This chain uses TRBV9 with TRBJ2-1; maybe TRBD2 (6 bases). V was trimmed by 0 bases and J by 2 bases, leaving 9 bases between them. Germline V gene data show CDR1 as SGDLS and CDR2 as YYNGEE. The CDR3 consists of 15 residues. CDR3 region: CASSVAGSPYNEQFF. The DNA of the CDR3 is TGTGCCAGCAGCGTAGCCGGGAGTCCCTACAATGAGCAGTTCTTC.

CDR3 loop: CASSPRGGITYNEQFF. The CDR3 coding sequence is TGTGCCAGCAGCCCCCGAGGCGGGATTACCTACAATGAGCAGTTCTTC. This sequence joins TRBV7-2 and TRBJ2-1; a weak D match, TRBD2 (6 bases). V lost 5 bases, J lost 2 bases, and 16 bases lay in between. Germline V gives CDR1 SGHTA, CDR2 FQGNSA. The CDR3 spans 16 residues.

This clone was found many times. The CDR3 here is CAWAGQLDAGELFF. CDR3 DNA: TGTGCCTGGGCGGGACAGCTTGACGCCGGGGAGCTGTTTTTT. This chain connects TRBV30 to TRBJ2-2; D may be TRBD1 (7 bases). CDR1 and CDR2 (germline): GTSNPN, SVGIG (reference sequence). The CDR3 covers 14 residues. Trimming stripped 5 bases from V and 6 bases from J, with 16 bases between.

The chain combines TRBV7-8 with TRBJ2-2; D possibly corresponds to TRBD2 (5 bases). This CDR3 spans 15 amino acids. V dropped 5 bases and J dropped 3 bases, with 13 bases sitting between them. In germline, CDR1 is SGHVS, CDR2 FQNEAQ. The CDR3 bases are TGTGCCAGCAGCCCGAGGGCCCTGTACACCGGGGAGCTGTTTTTT. As protein: CASSPRALYTGELFF.

The gene calls are TRBV27 and TRBJ1-1; TRBD1 matches 8 bases. In germline, CDR1 is MNHEY, CDR2 SMNVEV (reference sequence). This CDR3 region has 13 residues. The junction had 4 bases not matched to a gene; V was cut back by 3 bases and J by 7 bases. The CDR3 region has the DNA TGTGCCAGCAGTTTCCGGACAGGGCTTGAAGCTTTCTTT. As protein: CASSFRTGLEAFF.

The V gene is TRBV29-1, the J gene TRBJ2-1; TRBD2 is a possible D gene (5 bases). This CDR3 spans 16 amino acids. Trimming cost V 5 bases and J 0 bases, with 17 bases left between them. CDR1 and CDR2 from the germline V gene are SQVTM and ANQGSEA. CDR3: CSVTGLIGSSYNEQFF. The CDR3 nucleotides read TGCAGCGTTACCGGACTGATTGGTTCCTCCTACAATGAGCAGTTCTTC.

DNA of the CDR3: TGTGCCAGCATAAGGGGGGGAGTCCCAACCTTC. This encodes CASIRGGVPTF. The gene calls are TRBV11-3 and TRBJ1-2; D is possibly TRBD1 (6 bases). The CDR3 loop spans 11 amino acids. CDR1 is SGHNT, CDR2 YENEEA, per germline. Trimming removed 7 bases at V and 14 bases at J, with 17 bases between.

This clone has just a few counts. V and J are TRBV7-9 and TRBJ1-2; D is ambiguous. This CDR3 contains 14 residues. The germline V gene encodes CDR1 SEHNR and CDR2 FQNEAQ (reference sequence). V lost 5 bases, J lost 0 bases, and 10 bases lay in between. CDR3 sequence reads: CASSLGRTNYGYTF. The CDR3 DNA reads as TGTGCCAGCAGCCTCGGAAGGACTAACTATGGCTACACCTTC.

As for this clone: With a much larger clone just one base away, this may be a read error. The chain employs TRBV5-4 and TRBJ1-1; no reliable D call. The CDR3 totals 13 residues. Trimming stripped 1 base from V and 0 bases from J, with 4 bases between. Germline V gene data show CDR1 as SGHNT and CDR2 as YYREEE (reference sequence). The CDR3 loop is CASSLFLNTEAFF. As DNA, the CDR3 is TGTGCCAGCAGCTTGTTTTTGAACACTGAAGCTTTCTTT. Based on the CDR3 plus reference TRBV5-4 and TRBJ1-1, the full variable domain is ETGVTQSPTHLIKTRGQQVTLRCSSQSGHNTVSWYQQALGQGPQFIFQYYREEENGRGNFPPRFSGLQFPNYSSELNVNALELDDSALYLCASSLFLNTEAFFGQGTRLTVV.

V usage is TRBV27 and J usage is TRBJ2-7; possible D gene TRBD2, 6 bases. V was shortened by 6 bases and J by 5 bases, with 32 bases between the two germline ends. CDR1 is MNHEY, CDR2 SMNVEV, per germline (reference sequence). The CDR3 extends over 19 amino acids. CDR3 in DNA: TGTGCCAGCAGCCATTACCCTCCCGGTGGAGGGGCAGGATGGGACGAGCAGTACTTC. It yields the protein CASSHYPPGGGAGWDEQYF.

Here the CDR3 DNA reads TGTGCCAGCAGCAAACAGGGGTTCGGAGAAAAACTGTTTTTT. It codes for CASSKQGFGEKLFF. This chain joins TRBV14 and TRBJ1-4; TRBD1 aligns across 7 bases. Germline V gene data show CDR1 as SGHDN and CDR2 as FVKESK. Unmatched junction bases numbered 8, after V lost 5 bases and J lost 8 bases. There are 14 residues in the CDR3.

The CDR3: CATSTPERVMNTEAFF. CDR3 in DNA: TGTGCCACCAGCACCCCCGAAAGGGTCATGAACACTGAAGCTTTCTTT. The V and J genes are TRBV15 and TRBJ1-1; D gene uncertain. Trimming stripped 4 bases from V and 0 bases from J, with 15 bases between. From germline, CDR1 is LNHNV and CDR2 YYDKDF (reference sequence). This CDR3 comprises 16 residues. Full variable domain (remainder filled in from reference TRBV15 and TRBJ1-1): DAMVIQNPRYQVTQFGKPVTLSCSQTLNHNVMYWYQQKSSQAPKLLFHYYDKDFNNEADTPDNFQSRRPNTSFCFLDIRSPGLGDTAMYLCATSTPERVMNTEAFFGQGTRLTVV.

To note about this clone: One end of the junction does not line up with germline, which may come from a read error. The V and J genes are TRBV28 and TRBJ1-2; 7 bases match TRBD1. The CDR3 length is 11 residues. Germline CDR1 and CDR2: MDHEN and SYDVKM. CDR3 loop: CASSFPRQGPF. The CDR3 DNA follows: TGTGCCAGCAGTTTCCCCCGACAGGGCCCTTTC.

This clone was seen once. The V gene is TRBV5-6, the J gene TRBJ1-1; no definite D call. This CDR3 is built from 11 residues. V shed 4 bases and J shed 2 bases, with 3 bases lying between them. Germline V gene sequence: CDR1 SGHDT, CDR2 YYEEEE. The CDR3 coding sequence is TGTGCCAGCAGCCTTAACACTGAAGCTTTCTTT. This translates into CASSLNTEAFF.

This clone was counted a single time. The genes are TRBV11-2 and TRBJ2-7; TRBD2 aligns across 7 bases. Per the germline V gene, CDR1 is SGHAT and CDR2 is FQNNGV. The CDR3 consists of 16 residues. The trim removed 0 bases at V and 6 bases at J, leaving 11 bases unmatched. DNA for the CDR3: TGTGCCAGCAGCTTAGATGAGTGGGGGAGGGTAGCCGAGCAGTACTTC. Translation gives CASSLDEWGRVAEQYF. Together with reference TRBV11-2 and TRBJ2-7, the CDR3 gives the full variable domain: EAGVAQSPRYKIIEKRQSVAFWCNPISGHATLYWYQQILGQGPKLLIQFQNNGVVDDSQLPKDRFSAERLKGVDSTLKIQPAKLEDSAVYLCASSLDEWGRVAEQYFGPGTRLTVT.

The rearrangement links TRBV5-1 to TRBJ2-5, with 10 bases lining up with TRBD2. J gave up 5 bases and V 0 bases, and 7 bases lay outside the gene matches. The CDR3 covers 16 residues. Germline-derived CDR1 and CDR2 are SGHRS and YFSETQ. The CDR3 region is CASSLGDTSGTETQYF. DNA of the CDR3: TGCGCCAGCAGCTTGGGGGACACTAGCGGGACTGAGACCCAGTACTTC.

The chain carries TRBV10-3 and TRBJ2-1, with no clear D. The CDR3 consists of 16 residues. Germline CDR1 reads ENHRY; CDR2 reads SYGVKD. V lost 2 bases and J 0 bases, leaving 11 bases between the germline ends. The CDR3 DNA sequence: TGTGCCATCAGTGAGAGGCCCCCCAGCTCCTACAATGAGCAGTTCTTC. This codes for CAISERPPSSYNEQFF.

The chain joins TRBV25-1 to TRBJ2-1; D ambiguous. Germline V gene data show CDR1 as MGHDK and CDR2 as SYGVNS. The length of the CDR3 is 13 residues. The V gene lost 1 base and the J gene lost 6 bases, with 7 bases spanning the gap. The CDR3 DNA reads as TGTGCCAGCAGTGAATTGGGCCGCAATGAGCAGTTCTTC. It specifies CASSELGRNEQFF.